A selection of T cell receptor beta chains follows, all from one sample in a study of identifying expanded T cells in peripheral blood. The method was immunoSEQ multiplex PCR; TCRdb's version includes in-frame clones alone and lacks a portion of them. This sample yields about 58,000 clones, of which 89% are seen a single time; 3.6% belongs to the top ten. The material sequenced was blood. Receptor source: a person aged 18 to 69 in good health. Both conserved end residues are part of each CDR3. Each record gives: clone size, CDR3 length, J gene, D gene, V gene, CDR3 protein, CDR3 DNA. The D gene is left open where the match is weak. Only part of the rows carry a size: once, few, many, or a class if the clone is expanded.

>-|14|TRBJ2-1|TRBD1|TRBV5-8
CASSLTGAYNEQFF
TGTGCCAGCAGCTTGACAGGGGCTTACAATGAGCAGTTCTTC
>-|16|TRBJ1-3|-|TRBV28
CASSPLEGQRVRSIYF
TGTGCCAGCAGCCCCCTGGAAGGACAGCGTGTGAGGTCCATATATTTT
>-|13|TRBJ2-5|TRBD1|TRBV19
CASGTGGTETQYF
TGTGCCAGTGGCACAGGGGGCACGGAGACCCAGTACTTC
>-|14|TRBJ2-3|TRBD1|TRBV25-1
CALSGRGQADTQYF
TGTGCCCTCTCGGGCAGGGGGCAGGCAGATACGCAGTATTTT
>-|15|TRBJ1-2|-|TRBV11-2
CASSIPTEPYYGYTF
TGTGCCAGCAGCATACCGACAGAGCCCTACTATGGCTACACCTTC
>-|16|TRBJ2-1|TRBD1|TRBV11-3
CASSLAGQGTYNEQFF
TGTGCCAGCAGCTTAGCGGGACAGGGCACCTACAATGAGCAGTTCTTC
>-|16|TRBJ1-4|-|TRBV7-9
CASSPGVGTPNEKLFF
TGTGCCAGCAGCCCAGGGGTCGGCACTCCGAATGAAAAACTGTTTTTT
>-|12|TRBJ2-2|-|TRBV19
CASSMGFRELFF
TGTGCCAGTAGTATGGGGTTCCGGGAGCTGTTTTTT
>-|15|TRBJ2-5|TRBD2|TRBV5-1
CASSLETSERETQYF
TGCGCCAGCAGCTTGGAGACTAGCGAGAGGGAGACCCAGTACTTC
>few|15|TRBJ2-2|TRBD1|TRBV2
CASISGQGSSGELFF
TGTGCCAGCATTTCCGGACAGGGTAGTTCCGGGGAGCTGTTTTTT
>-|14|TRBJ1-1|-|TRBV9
CASSGQATNTEAFF
TGTGCCAGCAGCGGCCAAGCGACGAACACTGAAGCTTTCTTT
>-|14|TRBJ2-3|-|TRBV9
CASSVASYTDTQYF
TGTGCCAGCAGCGTAGCTAGTTACACAGATACGCAGTATTTT
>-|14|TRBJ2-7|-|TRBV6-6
CASSKDYRNYEQYF
TGTGCCAGCAGCAAGGACTACAGAAACTACGAGCAGTACTTC
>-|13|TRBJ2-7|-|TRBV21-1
CASSTRTPYEQYF
TGTGCCAGCAGCACTAGGACCCCCTACGAGCAGTACTTC
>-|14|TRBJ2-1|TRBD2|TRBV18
CASSPSGSFNEQFF
TGTGCCAGCTCACCTAGCGGGAGCTTCAATGAGCAGTTCTTC
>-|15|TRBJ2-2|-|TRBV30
CAWSFGRANTGELFF
TGTGCCTGGAGTTTCGGGAGAGCGAACACCGGGGAGCTGTTTTTT
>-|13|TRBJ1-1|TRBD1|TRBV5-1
CASSGQGGTEAFF
TGCGCCAGCAGCGGACAGGGCGGCACTGAAGCTTTCTTT
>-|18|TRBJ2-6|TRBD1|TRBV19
CASSIGQGVISGANVLTF
TGTGCCAGTAGTATAGGACAGGGAGTAATTTCTGGGGCCAACGTCCTGACTTTC
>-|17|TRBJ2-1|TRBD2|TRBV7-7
CASSFGLGRASHNEQFF
TGTGCCAGCAGCTTTGGATTAGGGAGGGCGTCGCACAATGAGCAGTTCTTC
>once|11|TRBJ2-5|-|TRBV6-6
CASTAQETQYF
TGTGCCAGCACGGCTCAAGAGACCCAGTACTTC
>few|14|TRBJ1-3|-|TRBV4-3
CASSQRPSGNTIYF
TGCGCCAGCAGCCAACGTCCCTCTGGAAACACCATATATTTT
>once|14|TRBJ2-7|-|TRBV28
CASSPPHGLYEQYF
TGTGCCAGCAGCCCACCTCATGGGCTCTACGAGCAGTACTTC
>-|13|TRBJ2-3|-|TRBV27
CASRRQITDTQYF
TGTGCCAGCAGGCGGCAAATCACAGATACGCAGTATTTT
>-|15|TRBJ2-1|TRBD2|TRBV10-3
CAIKATSGYYNEQFF
TGTGCCATCAAGGCGACTAGCGGGTACTACAATGAGCAGTTCTTC
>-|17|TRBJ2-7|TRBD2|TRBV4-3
CASSQATSGDYSYEQYF
TGCGCCAGCAGCCAAGCGACTAGCGGGGACTACTCCTACGAGCAGTACTTC
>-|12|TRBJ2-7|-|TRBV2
CASLAWGFEQYF
TGTGCCAGTCTAGCGTGGGGGTTCGAGCAGTACTTC
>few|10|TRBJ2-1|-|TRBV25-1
CASSNVEQFF
TGTGCCAGCAGTAACGTGGAGCAGTTCTTC
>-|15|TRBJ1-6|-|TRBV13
CASSSQRGSNSPLHF
TGTGCCAGCAGCTCGCAACGGGGTTCGAATTCACCCCTCCACTTT
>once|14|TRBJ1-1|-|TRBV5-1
CASTAYGMNTEAFF
TGCGCCAGCACCGCTTACGGGATGAACACTGAAGCTTTCTTT
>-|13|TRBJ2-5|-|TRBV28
CASRATGQETQYF
TGTGCCAGCAGGGCTACAGGCCAAGAGACCCAGTACTTC
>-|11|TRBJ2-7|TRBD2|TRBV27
CASSLGGRQYF
TGTGCCAGCAGTTTGGGGGGGAGGCAGTACTTC
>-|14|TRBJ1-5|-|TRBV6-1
CASSPPGANQPQHF
TGTGCCAGCAGCCCACCAGGTGCCAATCAGCCCCAGCATTTT
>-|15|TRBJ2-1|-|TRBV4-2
CASSRLGRDDGEQFF
TGTGCCAGCAGCCGTCTAGGGCGTGATGACGGTGAGCAGTTCTTC
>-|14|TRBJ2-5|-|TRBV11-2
CASSLTRLVGTQYF
TGTGCCAGCAGCTTAACCCGACTAGTCGGGACCCAGTACTTC
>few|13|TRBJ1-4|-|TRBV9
CASSVAWSGELFF
TGTGCCAGCAGCGTAGCTTGGTCAGGGGAACTGTTTTTT
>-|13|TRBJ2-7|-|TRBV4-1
CASSQVRGYEQYF
TGCGCCAGCAGCCAAGTGAGGGGCTACGAGCAGTACTTC
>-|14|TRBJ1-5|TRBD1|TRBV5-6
CASSLGGTDQPQHF
TGTGCCAGCAGCTTAGGGGGGACAGATCAGCCCCAGCATTTT
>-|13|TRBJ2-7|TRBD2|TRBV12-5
CASGLSGRHEQYF
TGTGCTAGTGGTTTGAGCGGGAGGCACGAGCAGTACTTC